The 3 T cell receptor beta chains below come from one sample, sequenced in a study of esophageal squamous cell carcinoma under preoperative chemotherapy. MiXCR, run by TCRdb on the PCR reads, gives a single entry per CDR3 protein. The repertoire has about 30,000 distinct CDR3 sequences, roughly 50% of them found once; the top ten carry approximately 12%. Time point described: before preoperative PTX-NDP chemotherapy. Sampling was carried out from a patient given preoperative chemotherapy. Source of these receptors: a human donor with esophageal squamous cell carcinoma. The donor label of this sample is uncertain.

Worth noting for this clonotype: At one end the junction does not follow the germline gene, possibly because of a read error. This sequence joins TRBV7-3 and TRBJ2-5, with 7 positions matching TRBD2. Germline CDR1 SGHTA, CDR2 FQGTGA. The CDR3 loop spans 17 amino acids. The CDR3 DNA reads TGTGCCAGCAGCTTCATACCCGGGGGAGGGGTCCAAGACACCCAGTACTTC. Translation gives CASSFIPGGGVQDTQYF.

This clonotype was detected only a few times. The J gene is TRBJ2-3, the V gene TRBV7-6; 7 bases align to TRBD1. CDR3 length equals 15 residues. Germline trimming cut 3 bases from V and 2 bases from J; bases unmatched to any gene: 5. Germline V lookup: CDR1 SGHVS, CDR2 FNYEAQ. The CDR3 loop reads CASSFRDRYTDTQYF. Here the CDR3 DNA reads TGTGCCAGCAGCTTTCGGGACAGATACACAGATACGCAGTATTTT.

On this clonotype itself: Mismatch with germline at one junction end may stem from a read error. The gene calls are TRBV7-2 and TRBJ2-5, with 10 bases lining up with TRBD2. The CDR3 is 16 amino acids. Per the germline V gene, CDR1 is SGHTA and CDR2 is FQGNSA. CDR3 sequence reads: CASGGAGGRAKKTQYF. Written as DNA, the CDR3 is TGTGCCAGCGGGGGAGCGGGGGGGCGGGCCAAAAAGACTCAGTACTTC.